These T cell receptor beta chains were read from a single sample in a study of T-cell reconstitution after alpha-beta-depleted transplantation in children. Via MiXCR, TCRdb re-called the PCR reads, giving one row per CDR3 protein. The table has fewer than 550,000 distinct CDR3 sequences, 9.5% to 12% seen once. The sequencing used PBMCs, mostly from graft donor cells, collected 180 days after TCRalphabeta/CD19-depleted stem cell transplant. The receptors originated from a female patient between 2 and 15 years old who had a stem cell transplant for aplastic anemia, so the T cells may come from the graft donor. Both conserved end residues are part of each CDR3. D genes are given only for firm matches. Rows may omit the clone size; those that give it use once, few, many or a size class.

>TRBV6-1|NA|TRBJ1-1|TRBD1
CASSPPDRGQAEAFF
TGTGCCAGCAGTCCCCCGGACAGGGGGCAGGCTGAAGCTTTCTTT
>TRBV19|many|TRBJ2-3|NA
CASSIWAADTQYF
TGTGCCAGTAGTATCTGGGCTGCAGATACGCAGTATTTT
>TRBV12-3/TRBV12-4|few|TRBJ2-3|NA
CASSLTSAGPRTTQYF
TGTGCCAGCAGTTTGACCAGCGCGGGACCGAGAACCACGCAGTATTTT
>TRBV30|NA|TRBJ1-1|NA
CAWRVGVLEAFF
TGTGCCTGGAGAGTAGGGGTACTTGAAGCTTTCTTT
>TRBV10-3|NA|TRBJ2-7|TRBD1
CAGQKDRGPEQYF
TGTGCCGGCCAGAAGGACAGGGGGCCCGAGCAGTACTTC
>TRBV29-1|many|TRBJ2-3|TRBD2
CSVFARSGAQYF
TGCAGCGTTTTCGCCCGTAGCGGGGCGCAGTATTTT
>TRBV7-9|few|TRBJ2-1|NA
CASSSPLAEYNEQFF
TGTGCCAGCAGCTCACCCTTAGCGGAATACAATGAGCAGTTCTTC
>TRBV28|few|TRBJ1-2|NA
CASKLQDSSYGYTF
TGTGCCAGCAAATTACAGGATAGCTCCTATGGCTACACCTTC
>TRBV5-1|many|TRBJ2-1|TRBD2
CASRRRAGADEQFF
TGCGCCAGCAGAAGAAGGGCGGGAGCTGATGAGCAGTTCTTC
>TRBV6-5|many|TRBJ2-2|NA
CAVAGNTGELFF
TGTGCCGTTGCGGGAAACACCGGGGAGCTGTTTTTT